What follows is one TCR beta chain and its context. While infection was still active, Seattle patients were enrolled and then followed longitudinally. This specimen belongs to a study of blood T cell repertoires in COVID-19. Whole-study context: PBMCs, B-cell-depleted T cells, or T cells were the source of the cDNA or gDNA that made up the material.

The CDR3 runs to 16 residues. Trimming at V came to 10 bases and at J to 9 bases, leaving 20 bases not matched to a gene. Germline V gene lookup returns CDR1 LNHDA and CDR2 SQIVND (reference sequence). Methods used by the authors: Estimation of nucleated cell counts was performed using reference gene primer amplification. Method: immunoSEQ multiplex PCR; TCRdb's copy keeps in-frame clones and lacks some. Clone size and V and J calls were adopted from that table, with D and trimming inferred from the DNA. The sample shows approximately 120,000 clones, more than 70% of them seen only once. The origin of this receptor is a woman of 80 years or more with COVID-19, enrolled during active disease. The J gene is TRBJ2-1, the V gene TRBV19, with 8 bases aligning to TRBD2. Sequenced material: peripheral blood. The CDR3 region has the DNA TGTGCCACCAAAAGGGTGGCGGGAGGATTTTTCGTTGAGCAGTTCTTC. It yields the protein CATKRVAGGFFVEQFF. The whole variable domain, remainder taken from reference TRBV19 and TRBJ2-1, is DGGITQSPKYLFRKEGQNVTLSCEQNLNHDAMYWYRQDPGQGLRLIYYSQIVNDFQKGDIAEGYSVSREKKESFPLTVTSAQKNPTAFYLCATKRVAGGFFVEQFFGPGTRLTVL.